This T cell receptor (beta chain) was identified in a study of T-cell memory formation after mild COVID-19. Via MiXCR, TCRdb re-called the 5' RACE reads, giving one row per CDR3 protein. Among about 560,000 distinct CDR3 sequences, roughly 22% were seen once, and the ten largest hold roughly 8.1%. Germline V CDR1 and CDR2: LGHNA, YSLEER. The CDR3 has 15 residues. V lost 0 bases to trimming and J lost 0 bases, with 8 bases between them. A single count supports this clonotype. The sequencing input was PBMCs or a T cell subset sorted from them (not recorded which). This TCR derives from an adult woman who had mild COVID-19 (a few samples of this study predate the infection). Cell type and time point are not known. The chain employs TRBV4-3 and TRBJ1-1; a possible D gene is TRBD1 (5 bases). For the CDR3, the DNA is TGCGCCAGCAGCCAAGATTGGGGGATGAACACTGAAGCTTTCTTT. Its protein product is CASSQDWGMNTEAFF.